This T cell receptor beta chain came from a study of CD8+CD57+ T cells in acquired aplastic anemia. Study-level points and caveats: Researchers reported that CD8+ Simpson's diversity was not significantly different in patients versus controls. Fewer than 30 CD8+ CDR3 sequences were shared between patients and controls.

The template used for profiling TCR beta VDJ and CDR3 was genomic DNA. Via MiXCR, TCRdb re-called the reads, giving one row per CDR3 protein. The sample contains fewer than 300,000 distinct CDR3 sequences, roughly 82% of which appear only once. Those patients picked for sequencing had displayed CD8+CD57+ cell expansion on flow cytometry. No therapy was given to patients before blood sampling. Between the trimmed V and J ends, which lost 3 bases and 8 bases, there was a span of 20 bases. This CDR3 contains 15 residues. The germline CDR1 and CDR2 sequences are SGHVS and FQNEAQ. A remark on this clonotype: Its antigen remains unidentified.

The sample taken for sequencing was sorted CD4+, CD8+, or CD8+CD57+ T cells (not recorded which) from PBMCs. The V call is TRBV7-8, the J call TRBJ2-7; D is undetermined. The TCR sequence derives from a human donor with aplastic anemia. CDR3 nucleotides: TGTGCCAGCAGCTTGCCGGAGCCTCTACTTAACCAGCAGTACTTC. Its translation is CASSLPEPLLNQQYF.